These 9 T cell receptor beta chains came from one sample sequenced in a study of T cell responses to AZD1222 COVID-19 vaccine. Repertoires were generated with immunoSEQ multiplex PCR, while TCRdb's copy carries only in-frame clones and drops some. The sample shows 150,000 or so clones, around nine tenths of them seen only once. Specimen: peripheral blood, collected on day 0 of AZD1222 vaccination. All receptors come from an adult in good health.

The chain links TRBV28 to TRBJ2-7; 8 bases align to TRBD1. This CDR3 contains 16 residues. CDR1 and CDR2 from the germline V gene are MDHEN and SYDVKM. The junction had 6 bases not matched to a gene; V was cut back by 2 bases and J by 0 bases. The CDR3 nucleotides read TGTGCCAGCAGTTTACCGGACAGGGCGTCCTCCTACGAGCAGTACTTC. Translating it yields CASSLPDRASSYEQYF.

The rearrangement uses TRBV24-1 and TRBJ1-2; weak D call: TRBD1 (5 bases). The CDR3 length is 13 residues. The V end was cut by 6 bases, the J end by 4 bases, with 11 bases between. Looked up from germline, CDR1 is KGHDR and CDR2 is SFDVKD. The CDR3 region has the DNA TGTGCCACCAGTAAGACAGAGTCCTATGGCTACACCTTC. Translation gives CATSKTESYGYTF.

The chain recombines TRBV2 with TRBJ1-1, with no clear D. Germline lookup yields CDR1 SNHLY and CDR2 FYNNEI. This CDR3 spans 15 amino acids. Trimming left V 6 bases short and J 1 base short, with 15 bases between. Here the CDR3 reads CASRGGSFSNTEAFF. DNA of the CDR3: TGTGCCAGCAGAGGCGGCAGTTTCTCGAACACTGAAGCTTTCTTT.

The chain couples TRBV28 to TRBJ1-3; 9 bases line up with TRBD1. Germline assignment: CDR1 MDHEN and CDR2 SYDVKM. J gave up 5 bases and V 7 bases, and 12 bases lay outside the gene matches. This CDR3 is built from 16 residues. DNA for the CDR3: TGTGCCAGCACTTCGACAGGGGGAGGTTCCCGAAACACCATATATTTT. Amino acid sequence: CASTSTGGGSRNTIYF.

The chain employs TRBV27 and TRBJ1-2; D might be TRBD1 (6 bases). CDR1 MNHEY and CDR2 SMNVEV come from the germline V gene (reference sequence). The CDR3 length is 14 residues. Trimming took 3 bases from V and 8 from J, leaving 16 bases between them. DNA for the CDR3: TGTGCCAGCAGTTTGAGTGGGGGGCTGGGGGGCTACACCTTC. This sequence encodes CASSLSGGLGGYTF.

This clone was recorded only once. J is TRBJ2-7 and V is TRBV6-1; D gene uncertain. The ends were cut back, 2 bases at V and 3 bases at J, with 8 bases in the middle. The germline gives CDR1 MNHNS, CDR2 SASEGT. This CDR3 is built from 13 residues. CDR3 residues: CASSETGLYEQYF. In nucleotides, the CDR3 is TGTGCCAGCAGTGAAACTGGGCTCTACGAGCAGTACTTC.

The CDR3 bases are TGTGCCATCAGTGACGGCGGCTATGGCTACACCTTC. This translates into CAISDGGYGYTF. The chain links TRBV10-3 to TRBJ1-2; D is unresolved. Trimming pared 3 bases from V and 4 bases from J, leaving 6 bases between. CDR1 is ENHRY, CDR2 SYGVKD, per germline. The CDR3 totals 12 residues.

The chain joins TRBV25-1 to TRBJ1-1, with 7 bases matching TRBD1. Trimming took 2 bases from V and 1 from J; bases not matched to a gene: 4. This CDR3 has 15 amino acids. Looked up from germline, CDR1 is MGHDK and CDR2 is SYGVNS. The DNA of the CDR3 is TGTGCCAGCAGTGAAGTCGGGACAGAGAACACTGAAGCTTTCTTT. Amino acid sequence: CASSEVGTENTEAFF.

V gene TRBV7-9 combines with J gene TRBJ2-1; possible D gene TRBD2, 6 bases. The CDR3 runs to 15 residues. Trimming pared 6 bases from V and 15 bases from J, leaving 27 bases between. CDR1 and CDR2 from the germline V gene are SEHNR and FQNEAQ (reference sequence). The chain's CDR3 is CASSFASGGSPGRFF. The CDR3 bases are TGTGCCAGCAGTTTTGCCTCCGGGGGATCGCCCGGGCGGTTCTTC.